The 16 T cell receptor beta chains reported below all come from one sample, sequenced in a study of T cell responses to AZD1222 COVID-19 vaccine. The repertoire was sequenced with immunoSEQ multiplex PCR; TCRdb's copy has only in-frame clones and lacks some. The sample consists of about 120,000 clones, roughly 91% of them appearing once. Sequences were derived from peripheral blood, sampled on day 0 of AZD1222 vaccination. Every receptor here comes from an adult in good health.

The V call is TRBV21-1, the J call TRBJ1-1. TRBV21-1 is assigned pseudogene status. The CDR3 loop spans 14 amino acids. CDR3 sequence reads: CASSKGALNTEAFF. The CDR3 nucleotides read TGTGCCAGCAGCAAAGGAGCTCTGAACACTGAAGCTTTCTTT.

The V gene is TRBV7-8, the J gene TRBJ1-1; 9 bases fit TRBD1. Germline lookup yields CDR1 SGHVS and CDR2 FQNEAQ. CDR3 size: 15 residues. J was trimmed by 1 base and V by 4 bases; bases with no gene match: 4. CDR3 loop: CASSWGQGTNTEAFF. The CDR3 DNA is TGTGCCAGCAGCTGGGGACAGGGAACGAACACTGAAGCTTTCTTT.

The CDR3 protein is CASSPSLGNTEAFF. CDR3 bases: TGTGCCAGCAGTCCGTCACTTGGGAACACTGAAGCTTTCTTT. V gene TRBV6-5 combines with J gene TRBJ1-1, with D unresolved. This CDR3 comprises 14 residues. The germline gives CDR1 MNHEY, CDR2 SVGAGI. Between the trimmed V and J ends, which lost 5 bases and 1 base, there was a span of 11 bases.

The V call is TRBV5-1, the J call TRBJ1-1; D is perhaps TRBD1 (6 bases). Trimming shortened V by 5 bases and J by 0 bases, and 14 bases separated the two germline ends. This CDR3 has 15 amino acids. Germline lookup yields CDR1 SGHRS and CDR2 YFSETQ. The CDR3 DNA reads as TGCGCCAGCAGGCTAAACGGACAGATGAACACTGAAGCTTTCTTT. This translates into CASRLNGQMNTEAFF.

This chain links TRBV10-3 with TRBJ1-2; TRBD1 is a possible D gene (5 bases). The V and J ends lost 6 bases and 1 base respectively, with 9 bases between them. The CDR3 loop spans 13 amino acids. Germline assignment: CDR1 ENHRY and CDR2 SYGVKD. The DNA for the CDR3 is TGTGCCATCAGCCCTCAGGGTAACTATGGCTACACCTTC. This sequence encodes CAISPQGNYGYTF.

A note on this clone: The sample carries other DNA sequences with the same CDR3. The chain links TRBV7-2 to TRBJ1-2, with unresolved D. Trimming stripped 0 bases from V and 2 bases from J, with 7 bases between. The CDR3 length is 14 residues. Germline-derived CDR1 and CDR2 are SGHTA and FQGNSA. In DNA form, the CDR3 reads TGTGCCAGCAGCTTAGCGCGGGAGAACTATGGCTACACCTTC. This sequence encodes CASSLARENYGYTF.

This chain uses TRBV7-9 with TRBJ1-2, with 11 positions matching TRBD1. V gave up 2 bases and J gave up 8 bases; unmatched junction bases: 4. In germline, CDR1 is SEHNR, CDR2 FQNEAQ (reference sequence). The CDR3 consists of 14 residues. The chain's CDR3 is CASSLQDRGLGYTF. The CDR3 region has the DNA TGTGCCAGCAGCTTACAGGACAGGGGGCTCGGCTACACCTTC.

Of note for this clone: Other DNA sequences in the sample encode the same CDR3. V and J are TRBV7-7 and TRBJ2-5; D not certain. Deletions cut 1 base from V and 1 base from J, with 7 bases between. Germline CDR1 is SSHAT and CDR2 is FNYEAQ (reference sequence). The CDR3 is 14 residues long. The CDR3: CASSLGPAQETQYF. The CDR3 DNA is TGTGCCAGCAGCTTAGGGCCAGCCCAAGAGACCCAGTACTTC.

V usage is TRBV5-1 and J usage is TRBJ1-4; D is undetermined. Trimming took 3 bases from V and 10 from J, leaving 10 bases between them. The length of the CDR3 is 12 residues. Germline CDR1 and CDR2: SGHRS and YFSETQ. CDR3 bases: TGCGCCAGCAGCTCTGACGGAGGAAAACTGTTTTTT. This encodes CASSSDGGKLFF.

J is TRBJ2-7 and V is TRBV4-3, with a weak D call TRBD1 (5 bases). In germline, CDR1 is LGHNA, CDR2 YSLEER. This CDR3 comprises 15 residues. V was shortened by 0 bases and J by 3 bases, with 12 bases between the two germline ends. CDR3 coding DNA: TGCGCCAGCAGCCAAGATGACAGCTTCTACTACGAGCAGTACTTC. This gives the protein CASSQDDSFYYEQYF.

The DNA for the CDR3 is TGTGCCAGCAGTTCACAGGGGGCAGGAGGAAACACCATATATTTT. It encodes CASSSQGAGGNTIYF. The gene calls are TRBV28 and TRBJ1-3; the match to TRBD1 covers 9 bases. CDR3 length: 15 amino acids. The J segment lost 4 bases and the V segment lost 4 bases, leaving 5 bases of the junction unmatched. Germline-derived CDR1 and CDR2 are MDHEN and SYDVKM.

A word on this clone: This same CDR3 is encoded by further DNA sequences in the sample. The CDR3 coding sequence is TGTGCCAGCAGCTTGGGCAGGGACTATGGCTACACCTTC. Translating gives CASSLGRDYGYTF. The rearrangement joins TRBV5-8 to TRBJ1-2; possibly TRBD1 for D (5 bases). With 0 bases removed from V and 3 bases from J, the gap between germline ends came to 6 bases. The CDR3 covers 13 residues. Looked up from germline, CDR1 is SGHTS and CDR2 is YDEGEE.

The gene calls are TRBV9 and TRBJ2-1, with 7 bases aligning to TRBD1. From germline, CDR1 is SGDLS and CDR2 YYNGEE. After removal of 4 bases from V and 9 bases from J, the junction contained 13 bases not matched to a gene. The CDR3 consists of 15 residues. The CDR3 region has the DNA TGTGCCAGCAGCTTCACACGACAGGGCGACGCTGAGCAGTTCTTC. Translating it yields CASSFTRQGDAEQFF.

V is TRBV19 and J is TRBJ1-2; TRBD1 matches at 7 bases. With 5 bases clipped from V and 7 bases from J, the junction kept 7 bases outside the gene matches. Germline V CDR1 and CDR2: LNHDA, SQIVND (reference sequence). The CDR3 is 13 amino acids. The CDR3 reads CASSPQGVGGYTF. In DNA, the CDR3 is TGTGCCAGTAGTCCCCAGGGGGTTGGTGGCTACACCTTC.

The chain carries TRBV19 and TRBJ1-5; perhaps TRBD1 as D (5 bases). The V end lost 3 bases, the J end lost 3 bases, and 6 bases lay between the germline ends. Germline CDR1 and CDR2: LNHDA and SQIVND (reference sequence). This CDR3 is built from 13 residues. The CDR3 loop is CASSIGHNQPQHF. The CDR3 nucleotides are TGTGCCAGTAGTATCGGACACAATCAGCCCCAGCATTTT.

The chain is built from TRBV14 and TRBJ2-3, with no clear D. The germline V gene has CDR1 SGHDN and CDR2 FVKESK. V dropped 3 bases and J dropped 2 bases, with 3 bases sitting between them. This CDR3 region has 12 residues. DNA of the CDR3: TGTGCCAGCAGCCACTACACAGATACGCAGTATTTT. Its protein product is CASSHYTDTQYF.